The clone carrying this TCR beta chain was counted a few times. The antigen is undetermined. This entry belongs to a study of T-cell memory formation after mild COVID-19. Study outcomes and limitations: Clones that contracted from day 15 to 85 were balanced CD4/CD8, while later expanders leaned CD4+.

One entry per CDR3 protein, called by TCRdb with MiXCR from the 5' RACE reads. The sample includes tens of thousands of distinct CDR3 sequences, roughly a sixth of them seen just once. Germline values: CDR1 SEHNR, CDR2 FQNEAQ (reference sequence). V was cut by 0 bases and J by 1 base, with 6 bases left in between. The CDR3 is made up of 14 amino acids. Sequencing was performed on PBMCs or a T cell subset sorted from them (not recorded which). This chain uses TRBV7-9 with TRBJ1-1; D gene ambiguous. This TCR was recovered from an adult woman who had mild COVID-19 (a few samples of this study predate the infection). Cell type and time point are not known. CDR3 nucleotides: TGTGCCAGCAGCTTAGCGACCGCGAACACTGAAGCTTTCTTT. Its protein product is CASSLATANTEAFF.